The TCR beta chain under discussion was sequenced for a study of T-cell reconstitution after alpha-beta-depleted transplantation in children. In germline, CDR1 is LGHNT, CDR2 FRNRAP. This CDR3 has 13 amino acids. V dropped 6 bases and J dropped 5 bases, with 14 bases sitting between them. For TCRbeta, the library was prepared with unique molecular identifiers. TCRdb independently ran MiXCR on the PCR reads; one entry per CDR3 protein. The profile shows some 500,000 distinct CDR3 sequences, about 16% of them singletons. The starting material was PBMCs from the stem cell graft donor, obtained from the stem cell graft. The TCR originated in a human donor who donated a stem cell graft to a child with acute lymphoblastic leukemia. The genes are TRBV12-5 and TRBJ2-7; D unclear. In nucleotides, the CDR3 is TGTGCTAGTGGGGCGGAGTTCGTCCACGAGCAGTACTTC. Amino acid sequence: CASGAEFVHEQYF.